Following are 22 T cell receptor beta chains from one sample sequenced in a study of vaccination effects on CD4 cells after COVID-19. Produced via immunoSEQ multiplex PCR; TCRdb's table is partial and in-frame only. The table includes tens of thousands of clones, about 80% detected once. These receptors' antigens are unknown. Sequencing was preceded by expansion of antigen-specific CD4+ T cells with viral peptide pools in the ViraFEST assay. Culturing for more than 9 days preceded CD4+ T cell isolation. The vaccine recipients had no prior SARS-CoV-2 infection, with negative nucleocapsid antibodies. Sequenced material: CD4+ T cells from PBMCs cultured with SARS-CoV-2 spike peptides, taken before COVID-19 vaccination. These receptors all come from a human donor who received a COVID-19 vaccine.

The chain recombines TRBV5-5 with TRBJ2-5, with a tentative D call TRBD1 (5 bases). V was trimmed by 1 base and J by 4 bases, leaving 14 bases between them. This CDR3 is built from 15 residues. The germline gives CDR1 SGHKS, CDR2 YYEKEE (reference sequence). CDR3 sequence reads: CASSLYQGFGETQYF. The CDR3 coding sequence is TGTGCCAGCAGCTTGTATCAGGGTTTTGGAGAGACCCAGTACTTC.

This chain links TRBV30 with TRBJ2-3, with 8 bases lining up with TRBD2. Germline CDR1 is GTSNPN and CDR2 is SVGIG (reference sequence). Trimming cost V 1 base and J 9 bases; bases outside gene matches: 9. The CDR3 extends over 14 amino acids. CDR3 in amino acids: CAWSAAGALATQYF. Here the CDR3 DNA reads TGTGCCTGGAGTGCAGCGGGGGCCCTTGCCACGCAGTATTTT. The complete variable domain, with remaining parts taken from reference TRBV30 and TRBJ2-3, reads SQTIHQWPATLVQPVGSPLSLECTVEGTSNPNLYWYRQAAGRGLQLLFYSVGIGQISSEVPQNLSASRPQDRQFILSSKKLLLSDSGFYLCAWSAAGALATQYFGPGTRLTVL.

There are a few counts of this clone. The chain recombines TRBV30 with TRBJ2-3; the match to TRBD2 covers 13 bases. The CDR3 extends over 18 amino acids. Germline loops: CDR1 GTSNPN, CDR2 SVGIG (reference sequence). Trimming took 3 bases from V and 1 from J; bases not matched to a gene: 10. This CDR3 is CAWSATSGGRSGTDTQYF. CDR3 DNA: TGTGCCTGGAGCGCGACTAGCGGGGGGCGCTCTGGCACAGATACGCAGTATTTT.

Only a few counts were recorded for this clone. V and J are TRBV4-1 and TRBJ2-1; D unresolved. Per the germline V gene, CDR1 is MGHRA and CDR2 is YSYEKL. The CDR3 is made up of 17 amino acids. The V end lost 4 bases, the J end lost 0 bases, and 16 bases lay between the germline ends. CDR3 sequence reads: CASSRRASEASYNEQFF. The CDR3 DNA reads as TGCGCCAGCAGCCGGCGTGCGAGTGAAGCCTCCTACAATGAGCAGTTCTTC.

This rearrangement joins TRBV28 to TRBJ1-5; D might be TRBD1 (6 bases). The germline CDR1 and CDR2 sequences are MDHEN and SYDVKM. With 6 bases removed from V and 0 bases from J, the gap between germline ends came to 15 bases. CDR3 length: 16 amino acids. The CDR3 sequence: CASSPIRQASNQPQHF. The CDR3 DNA reads TGTGCCAGCAGCCCCATTCGACAGGCTAGCAATCAGCCCCAGCATTTT.

The genes are TRBV20-1 and TRBJ1-6; D is perhaps TRBD1 (6 bases). Deletions cut 3 bases from V and 1 base from J, with 10 bases between. The length of the CDR3 is 15 residues. Germline-derived CDR1 and CDR2 are DFQATT and SNEGSKA (reference sequence). The CDR3 loop is CSASRGLSYNSPLHF. The CDR3, as DNA: TGCAGTGCTAGTAGGGGGTTATCCTATAATTCACCCCTCCACTTT.

For the CDR3, the DNA is TGCGCCAGCAGCCGGGACTCCACCTCCTACAATGAGCAGTTCTTC. Translated, it gives CASSRDSTSYNEQFF. The chain has TRBV5-1 and TRBJ2-1, with a tentative D call TRBD2 (6 bases). The V gene lost 4 bases and the J gene lost 0 bases, with 11 bases spanning the gap. Germline V gene data show CDR1 as SGHRS and CDR2 as YFSETQ. The CDR3 is made up of 15 amino acids.

This clone was recorded a few times. The rearrangement uses TRBV10-1 and TRBJ2-1; the match to TRBD2 covers 13 bases. CDR1 and CDR2 from the germline V gene are WNHNN and SYGVQD (reference sequence). J gave up 5 bases and V 6 bases, and 4 bases lay outside the gene matches. This CDR3 has 15 residues. CDR3 sequence reads: CASRKGTSGDNEQFF. The CDR3 coding sequence is TGCGCCAGCAGGAAAGGGACTAGCGGGGACAATGAGCAGTTCTTC.

The sample holds a few counts of this clone. The V and J genes are TRBV2 and TRBJ2-7, with D perhaps assigned TRBD1 or TRBD2 (5 bases each). Trimming removed 7 bases from V and 3 bases from J, with 10 bases in between. The CDR3 runs 12 residues. The germline V gene encodes CDR1 SNHLY and CDR2 FYNNEI. CDR3 DNA: TGTGCCAGCAATGGGGACGACTACGAGCAGTACGTC. Residues: CASNGDDYEQYV.

This chain connects TRBV6-2 or TRBV6-3 to TRBJ1-2, with D unclear. V was pared by 5 bases and J by 10 bases, with 14 bases between. The CDR3 loop spans 12 amino acids. Germline-derived CDR1 and CDR2 are MNHEY and SVGEGT. CDR3 in amino acids: CASSGLRRYYTF. DNA for the CDR3: TGTGCCAGCAGTGGCCTTAGACGGTACTACACCTTC.

This clone came up a few times. The chain recombines TRBV7-9 with TRBJ1-1; no clear D. The V end lost 1 base, the J end lost 5 bases, and 11 bases lay between the germline ends. The CDR3 has 14 residues. The germline gives CDR1 SEHNR, CDR2 FQNEAQ (reference sequence). CDR3 amino acids: CASSLVSGNTEAFF. DNA of the CDR3: TGTGCCAGCAGCTTAGTCTCTGGGAATACTGAAGCTTTCTTT.

The chain employs TRBV12-3 or TRBV12-4 and TRBJ1-2; D is unresolved. V was clipped by 6 bases and J by 7 bases, with 15 bases between them. The CDR3 spans 13 residues. The CDR3 loop is CASSLDGRFGYTF. The CDR3 DNA reads as TGTGCCAGCAGCCTGGATGGTAGGTTTGGCTACACCTTC.

The gene calls are TRBV7-2 and TRBJ1-4, with D possibly TRBD1 on 6 matching bases. The CDR3 consists of 13 residues. The germline V gene encodes CDR1 SGHTA and CDR2 FQGNSA. Between the trimmed V and J ends, which lost 5 bases and 8 bases, there was a span of 12 bases. The DNA of the CDR3 is TGTGCCAGCAGCCCCCGGACAGAGGAAAAACTGTTTTTT. The encoded protein is CASSPRTEEKLFF.

This chain uses TRBV7-6 with TRBJ2-3; 13 bases map to TRBD2. V lost 1 base, J lost 8 bases, and 9 bases stayed unmatched. CDR1 and CDR2 (germline): SGHVS, FNYEAQ. This CDR3 spans 17 amino acids. The CDR3 DNA follows: TGTGCCAGCAGCTTAGAGACTAGCGGGGGGCCCTCCGGTACGCAGTATTTT. Translated: CASSLETSGGPSGTQYF.

The J gene is TRBJ2-1, the V gene TRBV4-1; D not resolved. Looked up from germline, CDR1 is MGHRA and CDR2 is YSYEKL. Trimming shortened V by 0 bases and J by 7 bases, and 10 bases separated the two germline ends. The CDR3 totals 14 residues. The CDR3 DNA is TGCGCCAGCAGCCAAGAGGGTACGCGGAATGAGCAGTTCTTC. Amino acids: CASSQEGTRNEQFF.

The chain links TRBV5-1 to TRBJ2-2; TRBD1 matches at 9 bases. CDR3 length: 15 amino acids. CDR1 and CDR2 (germline): SGHRS, YFSETQ. Unmatched junction bases numbered 5, after V lost 5 bases and J lost 3 bases. CDR3 residues: CASSGTGSHTGELFF. DNA of the CDR3: TGCGCCAGCAGTGGGACAGGGAGTCACACCGGGGAGCTGTTTTTT.

The chain has TRBV7-8 and TRBJ2-7; D possibly corresponds to TRBD1 (6 bases). Germline CDR1 is SGHVS and CDR2 is FQNEAQ. The CDR3 consists of 12 residues. The V and J ends lost 5 bases and 8 bases respectively, with 13 bases between them. CDR3 loop: CASSRGSGKQYV. The CDR3 nucleotides read TGTGCCAGCAGCAGGGGGTCAGGCAAGCAGTACGTC.

As for this clone: The junction shows a germline mismatch at one end, possibly a read error. The V gene is TRBV29-1, the J gene TRBJ2-1; the match to TRBD2 covers 9 bases. The CDR3 covers 12 residues. Germline V CDR1 and CDR2: SQVTM, ANQGSEA. The CDR3 DNA reads as TGCAGCGTCGAAGCGGGGGGCAATGAGCAGTTCTTC. Translated, it gives CSVEAGGNEQFF.

The V gene is TRBV30, the J gene TRBJ1-4; TRBD1 aligns across 7 bases. Germline V gene data show CDR1 as GTSNPN and CDR2 as SVGIG (reference sequence). V lost 2 bases to trimming and J lost 0 bases; unmatched junction nucleotides: 9. CDR3 length: 17 residues. The CDR3 here is CAWSLLGGAATNEKLFF. The CDR3 DNA is TGTGCCTGGAGTCTCCTAGGGGGCGCAGCAACTAATGAAAAACTGTTTTTT.

The V call is TRBV3-1 (or the pseudogene TRBV3-2), the J call TRBJ2-1; perhaps TRBD2 as D (5 bases). There are 14 residues in the CDR3. Germline V gene sequence: CDR1 LGHDT, CDR2 YNNKEL (reference sequence). Trimming removed 8 bases at V and 7 bases at J, with 18 bases between. The CDR3 nucleotides read TGTGCCAGCGCACCCCTAGCAAAGGCTAATGAGCAGTTCTTC. It specifies CASAPLAKANEQFF.

In its sample, this clone was seen a few times. The gene calls are TRBV24-1 and TRBJ2-5; the D gene is possibly TRBD2 (5 bases). The CDR3 is 12 amino acids. The V gene lost 5 bases and the J gene lost 5 bases, with 8 bases spanning the gap. CDR1 KGHDR and CDR2 SFDVKD come from the germline V gene. Here the CDR3 reads CATSAPGETQYF. In DNA form, the CDR3 reads TGTGCCACCAGTGCCCCGGGGGAGACCCAGTACTTC.

In its sample, this clone was seen once. The J gene is TRBJ1-1, the V gene TRBV5-1; 9 bases fit TRBD1. Germline loops: CDR1 SGHRS, CDR2 YFSETQ. Trimming cost V 4 bases and J 7 bases; bases outside gene matches: 11. The CDR3 contains 15 residues. CDR3 loop: CASSQRGTGRSEAFF. CDR3 coding DNA: TGCGCCAGCAGCCAGAGGGGGACAGGGCGCAGTGAAGCTTTCTTT.